This T cell receptor (beta chain) was observed in a study of cytomegalovirus exposure and HLA in healthy donors. Overall study findings and caveats: A few of the chains that were CMV-associated were confirmed in vitro to be specific for CMV antigens. The productive fraction for most TCR beta V segments was about 90% or about 30% in an earlier analysis.

PCR used 60 Vbeta primers and 13 Jbeta primers. TCRdb's copy holds only in-frame clones and misses some; the assay was immunoSEQ multiplex PCR. The profile shows 150,000 to 200,000 clones, more than 70% of them singletons. Turning to this clone: The antigen is undetermined.

With 0 bases removed from V and 0 bases from J, the gap between germline ends came to 10 bases. Germline CDR1 and CDR2: SGHRS and YFSETQ. This CDR3 spans 16 amino acids. The chain recombines TRBV5-1 with TRBJ2-1, with no clear D. The sequence was collected from a man younger than 35 in good health and CMV-seropositive. The sample was PBMCs. CDR3: CASSLDPLSSYNEQFF. The CDR3 DNA reads as TGCGCCAGCAGCTTGGATCCTCTAAGCTCCTACAATGAGCAGTTCTTC. The whole variable domain, remainder taken from reference TRBV5-1 and TRBJ2-1, is KAGVTQTPRYLIKTRGQQVTLSCSPISGHRSVSWYQQTPGQGLQFLFEYFSETQRNKGNFPGRFSGRQFSNSRSEMNVSTLELGDSALYLCASSLDPLSSYNEQFFGPGTRLTVL.